These T cell receptor beta chains were read from a single sample in a study of blood T cell repertoires in COVID-19. Assay used: immunoSEQ multiplex PCR; TCRdb lists only in-frame clones, some missing. The data contain approximately 240,000 clones, 88% of them singletons. Input material: peripheral blood. Source of these receptors: a woman aged 40 to 55 who had recovered from COVID-19. CDR3s include the opening cysteine and the closing phenylalanine or tryptophan. A D gene is named only where the DNA matches it firmly. The size field is filled for only some rows; it gives once, few, many or a size class.

CDR3 protein,CDR3 DNA,V gene,D gene,clone size,J gene
CASSPGLQVGELFF,TGTGCCAGCAGCCCGGGACTACAGGTCGGGGAGCTGTTTTTT,TRBV7-8,TRBD2,.,TRBJ2-2
CASSLLSREGRVTGELFF,TGTGCCAGCAGCTTGCTCTCGCGGGAGGGCCGGGTGACCGGGGAGCTGTTTTTT,TRBV7-2,TRBD2,.,TRBJ2-2
CASSLVGSGQGLYGYTF,TGTGCCAGCAGCTTAGTTGGTTCCGGACAGGGGCTCTATGGCTACACCTTC,TRBV7-6,TRBD1,once,TRBJ1-2
CASSLGLAGALGDEQFF,TGTGCCAGCAGCTTAGGTCTAGCGGGAGCCCTCGGGGATGAGCAGTTCTTC,TRBV7-9,TRBD2,.,TRBJ2-1
CASSPSTSGIKFF,TGTGCCAGCAGTCCAAGCACTAGCGGGATCAAGTTCTTC,TRBV7-3,TRBD2,.,TRBJ2-1
CASSLRGTSGGWYEQYF,TGTGCCAGCAGCTTACGCGGGACTAGCGGGGGGTGGTACGAGCAGTACTTC,TRBV7-2,TRBD2,.,TRBJ2-7
CASSFGQGAWYGYTF,TGTGCCAGCAGCTTCGGACAGGGGGCATGGTATGGCTACACCTTC,TRBV5-6,TRBD1,few,TRBJ1-2
CASSRTGDTNYGYTF,TGTGCCAGCTCACGCACAGGGGACACTAACTATGGCTACACCTTC,TRBV18,TRBD1,.,TRBJ1-2
CASSRSRTGITGELFF,TGTGCCAGCAGCCGATCACGGACAGGGATCACCGGGGAGCTGTTTTTT,TRBV3-1/TRBV3-2,TRBD1,.,TRBJ2-2
CASTATGAEGANVLTF,TGTGCCAGCACCGCGACAGGGGCGGAAGGGGCCAACGTCCTGACTTTC,TRBV6-4,TRBD1,.,TRBJ2-6
CASSPGTGDTQYF,TGTGCCAGCTCACCAGGGACAGGGGATACGCAGTATTTT,TRBV18,TRBD1,.,TRBJ2-3
CASLGTGAQPQHF,TGTGCCAGTCTCGGGACAGGGGCTCAGCCCCAGCATTTT,TRBV28,TRBD1,few,TRBJ1-5
CASIGGGMNEQFF,TGTGCCAGCATAGGCGGGGGGATGAATGAGCAGTTCTTC,TRBV2,TRBD2,once,TRBJ2-1
CASSPTLGADTQYF,TGTGCCAGCTCACCAACTCTAGGTGCAGATACGCAGTATTTT,TRBV18,.,.,TRBJ2-3
CASSPSTGDNSPLHF,TGTGCCAGCTCACCGTCGACAGGGGATAATTCACCCCTCCACTTT,TRBV18,TRBD1,.,TRBJ1-6
CASSQMAGGNEQYF,TGTGCCAGCAGCCAGATGGCAGGGGGTAACGAGCAGTACTTC,TRBV3-1/TRBV3-2,TRBD1,once,TRBJ2-7